These T cell receptor beta chains were read from a single sample in a study of blood T cell repertoires in COVID-19. TCRdb's table, derived via immunoSEQ multiplex PCR, lists solely in-frame clones and lacks some. The table has 60,000 to 85,000 clones, around four fifths seen once. Source material: peripheral blood. These receptor sequences come from a man aged 70 or older with acute or convalescent COVID-19. CDR3s include the opening cysteine and the closing phenylalanine or tryptophan. Each record gives: V gene, D gene, clone size, J gene, CDR3 DNA, CDR3 protein. A D gene is named only where the DNA matches it firmly. Not every row has a clone size; where given, it reads once, few, many or a size class.

>TRBV13|TRBD1|-|TRBJ1-1
TGTGCCAGCAGCCCTAAAAGATGGACAGGCCGGGCAGGTAACACTGAAGCTTTCTTT
CASSPKRWTGRAGNTEAFF
>TRBV3-1/TRBV3-2|TRBD2|-|TRBJ2-1
TGTGCCAGCCAACTAGCGGGAGGATCCCATGAGCAGTTCTTC
CASQLAGGSHEQFF
>TRBV2|-|-|TRBJ1-3
TGTGCCAGCAGTCTACTAGAGACAGGCCGGGACACCATATATTTT
CASSLLETGRDTIYF
>TRBV7-9|TRBD2|-|TRBJ2-1
TGTGCCAGCAGCTTAGCTGGTTCTAGCGGTACCGGGAATGAGCAGTTCTTC
CASSLAGSSGTGNEQFF
>TRBV2|-|-|TRBJ2-1
TGTGCCAGCAGCTACTACACGGCCAGTGAGCAGTTCTTC
CASSYYTASEQFF
>TRBV7-3|TRBD2|-|TRBJ2-3
TGTGCCAGCAGCGGCCGGGCGGGAGGGCCGTCGGATACGCAGTATTTT
CASSGRAGGPSDTQYF
>TRBV3-1/TRBV3-2|-|-|TRBJ1-4
TGTGCCAGCAGCCAAAACAGGCTTCGTGAAAAACTGTTTTTT
CASSQNRLREKLFF
>TRBV5-4|TRBD1|-|TRBJ2-3
TGTGCCAGCAGCAAACCTACAGGGGGCAGCACAGATACGCAGTATTTT
CASSKPTGGSTDTQYF
>TRBV11-3|-|-|TRBJ2-7
TGTGCCAGCAGCTTGCAGGGACTCGTCTACGAGCAGTACTTC
CASSLQGLVYEQYF
>TRBV5-8|TRBD1|-|TRBJ1-2
TGTGCCAGCAGCTTGGGAGGGGGCGAGCACTATGGCTACACCTTC
CASSLGGGEHYGYTF
>TRBV9|-|-|TRBJ2-7
TGTGCCAGCAGCGTAAATGGGCTTACCTACGAGCAGTACTTC
CASSVNGLTYEQYF
>TRBV11-2|TRBD2|-|TRBJ2-3
TGTGCCAGCAGCTCTAGCGGGGCTAGCACAGATACGCAGTATTTT
CASSSSGASTDTQYF
>TRBV19|TRBD1|-|TRBJ1-5
TGTGCCAGTAGTACCGACAGGGACGGGGGCAATCAGCCCCAGCATTTT
CASSTDRDGGNQPQHF
>TRBV10-1|TRBD2|once|TRBJ2-3
TGCGCCAGCAGCAAACGACTAGCGGGAGGATTAGGGACAGATACGCAGTATTTT
CASSKRLAGGLGTDTQYF
>TRBV24-1|-|-|TRBJ1-2
TGTGCCACCAGTGACCTGTGGGGGGATGGCTACACCTTC
CATSDLWGDGYTF
>TRBV28|TRBD2|once|TRBJ2-3
TGTGCCAGCAGTTTATGGTCGGCGGGAGCTAGGCCAGATACGCAGTATTTT
CASSLWSAGARPDTQYF
>TRBV15|TRBD2|many|TRBJ2-7
TGTGCCACCAGCAGAGAAGCGCACTACTTCAGCGGGGGGCAAACCTACGAGCAGTACTTC
CATSREAHYFSGGQTYEQYF
>TRBV5-1|-|-|TRBJ2-7
TGCGCCAGCAGCTTGGCGGGGTCTTACAGCTCCTACGAGCAGTACTTC
CASSLAGSYSSYEQYF
>TRBV18|-|few|TRBJ2-5
TGTGCCAGCTCACCAAGGAGGGGAGAAGAGACCCAGTACTTC
CASSPRRGEETQYF
>TRBV5-6|TRBD1|-|TRBJ1-2
TGTGCCAGCAGCCCGTGGGACAGGCCCGACTATGGCTACACCTTC
CASSPWDRPDYGYTF
>TRBV7-9|TRBD1|-|TRBJ2-7
TGTGCCAGCAGCCAGCGGACAGGGAGGATCTACGAGCAGTACTTC
CASSQRTGRIYEQYF
>TRBV11-2|TRBD1|-|TRBJ2-7
TGTGCCAGCAGCACCCCCCCGGGACAGGGTGGCGACGAGCAGTACTTC
CASSTPPGQGGDEQYF
>TRBV11-3|-|-|TRBJ2-5
TGTGCCAGCAGCCCCGGGACATCTGGGACCCAGTACTTC
CASSPGTSGTQYF
>TRBV6-1|TRBD1|-|TRBJ1-2
TGTGCCAGCAGTGAACGGGACAGGACTAACTATGGCTACACCTTC
CASSERDRTNYGYTF
>TRBV9|TRBD1|-|TRBJ2-1
TGTGCCAGCAGCTTCCTCCCACAGGGGTCTTACAATGAGCAGTTCTTC
CASSFLPQGSYNEQFF
>TRBV10-2|TRBD2|-|TRBJ2-5
TGCGCCAGCACTTTTGCTAGCGGGGAAGAGACCCAGTACTTC
CASTFASGEETQYF
>TRBV19|TRBD1|-|TRBJ1-5
TGTGCCAGTAGCCAGGACAGGGGTAGTAATCAGCCCCAGCATTTT
CASSQDRGSNQPQHF
>TRBV19|TRBD1|-|TRBJ2-5
TGTGCCAGTAGTATCTACCGACAGGGTTGGGGGGAGACCCAGTACTTC
CASSIYRQGWGETQYF